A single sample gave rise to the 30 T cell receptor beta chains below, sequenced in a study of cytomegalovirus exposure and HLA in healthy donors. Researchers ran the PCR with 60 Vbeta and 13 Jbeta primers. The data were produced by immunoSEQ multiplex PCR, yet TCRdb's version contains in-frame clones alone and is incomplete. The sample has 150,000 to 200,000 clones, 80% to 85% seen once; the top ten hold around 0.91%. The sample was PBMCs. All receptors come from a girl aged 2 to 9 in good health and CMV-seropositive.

CDR3 amino acids: CASLGLAGKNEQFF. The CDR3 bases are TGTGCCAGCTTGGGACTAGCGGGAAAGAATGAGCAGTTCTTC. The J gene is TRBJ2-1, the V gene TRBV2; TRBD2 aligns across 13 bases. The CDR3 is made up of 14 amino acids. Trimming took 8 bases from V and 7 from J; bases not matched to a gene: 5. Germline V gene lookup returns CDR1 SNHLY and CDR2 FYNNEI.

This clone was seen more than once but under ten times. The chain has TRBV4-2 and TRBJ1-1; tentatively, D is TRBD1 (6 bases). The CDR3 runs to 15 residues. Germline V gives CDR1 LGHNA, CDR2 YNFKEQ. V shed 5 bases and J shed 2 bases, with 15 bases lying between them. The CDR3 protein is CASSLLKGTNTEAFF. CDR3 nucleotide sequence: TGTGCCAGCAGCTTGTTGAAGGGGACAAACACTGAAGCTTTCTTT.

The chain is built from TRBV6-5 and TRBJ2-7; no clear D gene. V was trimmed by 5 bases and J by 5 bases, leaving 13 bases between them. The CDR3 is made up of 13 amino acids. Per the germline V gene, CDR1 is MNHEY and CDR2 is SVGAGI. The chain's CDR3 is CASSEVVRNEQYF. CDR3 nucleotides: TGTGCCAGCAGTGAAGTGGTGCGTAACGAGCAGTACTTC.

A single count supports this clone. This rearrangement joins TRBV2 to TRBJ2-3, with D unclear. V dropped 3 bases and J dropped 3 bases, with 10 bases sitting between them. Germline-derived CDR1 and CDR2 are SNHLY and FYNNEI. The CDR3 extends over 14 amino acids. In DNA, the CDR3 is TGTGCCAGCAGTGACGAACTCCTGACAGATACGCAGTATTTT. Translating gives CASSDELLTDTQYF.

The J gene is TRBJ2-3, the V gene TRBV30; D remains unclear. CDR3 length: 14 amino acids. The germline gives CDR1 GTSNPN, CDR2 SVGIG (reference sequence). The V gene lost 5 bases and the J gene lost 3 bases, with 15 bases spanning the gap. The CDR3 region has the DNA TGTGCCTGGTCCCAAGACCCGAGGACAGATACGCAGTATTTT. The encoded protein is CAWSQDPRTDTQYF.

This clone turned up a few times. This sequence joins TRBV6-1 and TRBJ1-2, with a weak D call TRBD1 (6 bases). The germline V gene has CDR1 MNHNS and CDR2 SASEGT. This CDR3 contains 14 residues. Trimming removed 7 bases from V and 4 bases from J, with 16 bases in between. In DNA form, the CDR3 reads TGTGCCAGCATCGAGGGGGTTGGAGGCTATGGCTACACCTTC. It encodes CASIEGVGGYGYTF.

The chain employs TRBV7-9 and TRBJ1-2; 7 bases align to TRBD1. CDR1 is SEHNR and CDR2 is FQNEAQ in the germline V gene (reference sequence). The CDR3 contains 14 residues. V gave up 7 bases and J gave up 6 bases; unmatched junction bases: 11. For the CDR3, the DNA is TGTGCCAGCACCAAGTCAAGACAGGGAGATGGCTACACCTTC. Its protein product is CASTKSRQGDGYTF.

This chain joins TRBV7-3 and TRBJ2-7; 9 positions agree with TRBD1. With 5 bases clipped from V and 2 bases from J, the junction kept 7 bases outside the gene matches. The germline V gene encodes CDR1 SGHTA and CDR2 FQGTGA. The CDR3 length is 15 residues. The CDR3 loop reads CASSPGGTGPYEQYF. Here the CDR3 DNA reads TGTGCCAGCAGCCCTGGGGGGACAGGGCCCTACGAGCAGTACTTC.

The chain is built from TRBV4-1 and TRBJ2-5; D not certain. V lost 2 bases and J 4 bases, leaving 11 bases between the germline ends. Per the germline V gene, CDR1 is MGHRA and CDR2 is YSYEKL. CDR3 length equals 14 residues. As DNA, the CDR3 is TGCGCCAGCAGCCAATTTCGACTGGGAGAGACCCAGTACTTC. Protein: CASSQFRLGETQYF.

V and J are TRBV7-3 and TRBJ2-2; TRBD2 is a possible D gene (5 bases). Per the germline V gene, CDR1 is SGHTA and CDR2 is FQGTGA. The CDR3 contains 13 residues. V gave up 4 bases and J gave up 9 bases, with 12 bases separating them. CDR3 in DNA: TGTGCCAGCAGCTACGGACCGGGAAGGGAGCTGTTTTTT. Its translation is CASSYGPGRELFF.

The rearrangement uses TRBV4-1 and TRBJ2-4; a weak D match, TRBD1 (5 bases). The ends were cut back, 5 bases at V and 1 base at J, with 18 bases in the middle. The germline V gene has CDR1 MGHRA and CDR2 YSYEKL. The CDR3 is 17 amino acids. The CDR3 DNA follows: TGCGCCAGCAGCGAAGGGGCAGGGCGGACGGCCAAAAACATTCAGTACTTC. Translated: CASSEGAGRTAKNIQYF.

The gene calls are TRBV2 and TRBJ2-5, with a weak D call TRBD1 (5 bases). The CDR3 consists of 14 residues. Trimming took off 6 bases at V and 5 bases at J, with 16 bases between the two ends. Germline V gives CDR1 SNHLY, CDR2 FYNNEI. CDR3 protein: CASSMRQSGETQYF. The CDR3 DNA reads TGTGCCAGCAGCATGCGACAGTCAGGGGAGACCCAGTACTTC.

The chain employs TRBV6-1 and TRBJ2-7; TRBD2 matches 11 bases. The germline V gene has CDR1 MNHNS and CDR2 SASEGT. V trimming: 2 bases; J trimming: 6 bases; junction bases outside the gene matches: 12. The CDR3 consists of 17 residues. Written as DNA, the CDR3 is TGTGCCAGCAGTGAACACGTACTAGCGGGAGCGGAAGGCGAGCAGTACTTC. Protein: CASSEHVLAGAEGEQYF.

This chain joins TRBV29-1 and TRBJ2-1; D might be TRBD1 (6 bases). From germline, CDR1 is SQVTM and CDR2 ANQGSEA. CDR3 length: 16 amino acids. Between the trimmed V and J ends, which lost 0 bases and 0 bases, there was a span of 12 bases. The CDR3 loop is CSVEDPTGDSYNEQFF. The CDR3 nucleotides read TGCAGCGTTGAAGACCCGACAGGAGACTCCTACAATGAGCAGTTCTTC.

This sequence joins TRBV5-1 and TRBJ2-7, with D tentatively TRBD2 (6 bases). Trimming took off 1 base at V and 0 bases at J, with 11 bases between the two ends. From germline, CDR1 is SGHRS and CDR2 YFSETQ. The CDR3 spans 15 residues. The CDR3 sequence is CASSLNADYSYEQYF. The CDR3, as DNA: TGCGCCAGCAGCTTGAATGCGGACTACTCCTACGAGCAGTACTTC. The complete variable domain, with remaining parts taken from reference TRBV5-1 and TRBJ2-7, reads KAGVTQTPRYLIKTRGQQVTLSCSPISGHRSVSWYQQTPGQGLQFLFEYFSETQRNKGNFPGRFSGRQFSNSRSEMNVSTLELGDSALYLCASSLNADYSYEQYFGPGTRLTVT.

CDR3 sequence: CASSFGAQGRGYTF. The CDR3, as DNA: TGTGCCAGCAGCTTCGGTGCACAGGGAAGAGGCTACACCTTC. The rearrangement links TRBV7-9 to TRBJ1-2, with D possibly being TRBD1 (6 bases). Germline-derived CDR1 and CDR2 are SEHNR and FQNEAQ (reference sequence). CDR3 length: 14 amino acids. V lost 3 bases to trimming and J lost 8 bases, with 16 bases between them. Full variable domain (missing parts from reference TRBV7-9 and TRBJ1-2): DTGVSQNPRHKITKRGQNVTFRCDPISEHNRLYWYRQTLGQGPEFLTYFQNEAQLEKSRLLSDRFSAERPKGSFSTLEIQRTEQGDSAMYLCASSFGAQGRGYTFGSGTRLTVV.

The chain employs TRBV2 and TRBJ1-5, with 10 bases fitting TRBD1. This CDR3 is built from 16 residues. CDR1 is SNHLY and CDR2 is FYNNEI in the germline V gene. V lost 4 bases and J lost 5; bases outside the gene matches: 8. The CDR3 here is CASSVSGDRGYQPQHF. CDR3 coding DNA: TGTGCCAGCAGTGTTTCGGGGGACAGGGGATATCAGCCCCAGCATTTT.

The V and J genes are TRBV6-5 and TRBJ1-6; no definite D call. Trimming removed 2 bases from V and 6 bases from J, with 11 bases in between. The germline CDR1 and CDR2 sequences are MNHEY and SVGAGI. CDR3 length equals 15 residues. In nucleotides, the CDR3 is TGTGCCAGCAGTTACCTACAGAGAATTAATTCACCCCTCCACTTT. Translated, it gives CASSYLQRINSPLHF.

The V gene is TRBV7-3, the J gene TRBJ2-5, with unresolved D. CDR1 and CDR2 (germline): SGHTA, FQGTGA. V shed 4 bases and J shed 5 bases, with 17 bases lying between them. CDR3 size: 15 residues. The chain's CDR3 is CASSSSREPGETQYF. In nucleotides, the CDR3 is TGTGCCAGCAGCTCTTCCCGCGAGCCCGGGGAGACCCAGTACTTC.

The DNA of the CDR3 is TGTGCCAGCAGTGTATCTCAGGGGCTCTATGGCTACACCTTC. This encodes CASSVSQGLYGYTF. The V call is TRBV2, the J call TRBJ1-2, with a possible D match to TRBD1 (6 bases). This CDR3 has 14 residues. CDR1 is SNHLY and CDR2 is FYNNEI in the germline V gene. Trimming removed 4 bases from V and 4 bases from J, with 13 bases in between.

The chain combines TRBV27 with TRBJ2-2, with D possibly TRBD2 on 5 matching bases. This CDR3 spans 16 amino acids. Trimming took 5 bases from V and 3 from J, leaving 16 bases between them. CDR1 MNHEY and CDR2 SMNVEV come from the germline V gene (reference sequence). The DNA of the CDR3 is TGTGCCAGCAGTCCCTCCGGAGCGGCAGACACCGGGGAGCTGTTTTTT. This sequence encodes CASSPSGAADTGELFF.

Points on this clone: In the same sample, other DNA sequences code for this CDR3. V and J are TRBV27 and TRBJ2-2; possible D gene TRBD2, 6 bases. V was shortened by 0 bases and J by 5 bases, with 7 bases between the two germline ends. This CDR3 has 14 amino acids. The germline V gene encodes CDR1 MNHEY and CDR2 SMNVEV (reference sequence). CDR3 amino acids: CASSLSGGTGELFF. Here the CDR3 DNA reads TGTGCCAGCAGTTTATCGGGGGGAACCGGGGAGCTGTTTTTT.

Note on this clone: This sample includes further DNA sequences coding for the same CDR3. The CDR3, as DNA: TGTGCCAGCAGCACCACTCTGGACAGCTACGAGCAGTACTTC. Its protein is CASSTTLDSYEQYF. The rearrangement links TRBV21-1 to TRBJ2-7; the DNA was not compared with TRBD1, the D call given in the table. TRBV21-1 is annotated as a pseudogene. The CDR3 covers 14 residues.

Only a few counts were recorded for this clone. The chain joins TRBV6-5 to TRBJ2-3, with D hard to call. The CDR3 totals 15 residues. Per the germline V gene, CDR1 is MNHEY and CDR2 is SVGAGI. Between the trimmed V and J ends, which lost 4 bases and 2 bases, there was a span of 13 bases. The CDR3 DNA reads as TGTGCCAGCAGTTTAACCAACAGCTACACAGATACGCAGTATTTT. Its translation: CASSLTNSYTDTQYF.

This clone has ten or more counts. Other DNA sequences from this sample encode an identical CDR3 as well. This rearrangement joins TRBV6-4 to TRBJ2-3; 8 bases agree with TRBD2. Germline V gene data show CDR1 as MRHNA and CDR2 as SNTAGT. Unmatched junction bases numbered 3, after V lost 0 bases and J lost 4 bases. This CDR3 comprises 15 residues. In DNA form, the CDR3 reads TGTGCCAGCAGTGACTCAACGGGAGGGCCAGATACGCAGTATTTT. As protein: CASSDSTGGPDTQYF.

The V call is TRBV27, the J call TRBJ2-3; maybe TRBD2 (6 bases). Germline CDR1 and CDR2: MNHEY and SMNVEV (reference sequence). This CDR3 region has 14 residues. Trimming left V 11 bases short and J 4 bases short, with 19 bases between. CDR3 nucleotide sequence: TGTGCCGTATCTAGGACTACGTGGCCAGATACGCAGTATTTT. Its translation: CAVSRTTWPDTQYF.

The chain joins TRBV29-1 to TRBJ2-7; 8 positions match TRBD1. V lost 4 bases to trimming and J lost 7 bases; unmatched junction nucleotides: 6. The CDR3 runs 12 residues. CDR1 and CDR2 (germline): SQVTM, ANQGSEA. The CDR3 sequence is CSVGDRGREQYF. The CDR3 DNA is TGCAGCGTTGGAGACAGGGGTCGTGAGCAGTACTTC.

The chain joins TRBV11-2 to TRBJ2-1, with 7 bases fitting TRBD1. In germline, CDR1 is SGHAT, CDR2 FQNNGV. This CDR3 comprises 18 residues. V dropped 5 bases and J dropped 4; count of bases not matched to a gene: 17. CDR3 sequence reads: CASSHYLYRDSSYNEQFF. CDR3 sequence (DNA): TGTGCCAGCAGCCATTACCTTTACCGGGACAGCAGTTACAATGAGCAGTTCTTC.

CDR3 DNA sequence: TGTGCCAGCAGCCCCCACGCCGCCGGACTAACCTCCGGTAATGAGCAGTTCTTC. Its protein product is CASSPHAAGLTSGNEQFF. This chain links TRBV9 with TRBJ2-1, with D maybe TRBD2 (6 bases). V was shortened by 4 bases and J by 7 bases, with 27 bases between the two germline ends. Germline V lookup: CDR1 SGDLS, CDR2 YYNGEE. The CDR3 is 18 residues long. The full variable domain, with the rest looked up from reference TRBV9 and TRBJ2-1, is DSGVTQTPKHLITATGQRVTLRCSPRSGDLSVYWYQQSLDQGLQFLIQYYNGEERAKGNILERFSAQQFPDLHSELNLSSLELGDSALYFCASSPHAAGLTSGNEQFFGPGTRLTVL.

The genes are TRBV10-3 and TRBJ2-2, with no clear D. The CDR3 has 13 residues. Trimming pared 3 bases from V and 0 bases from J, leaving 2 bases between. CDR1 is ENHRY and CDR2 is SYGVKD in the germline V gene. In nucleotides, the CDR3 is TGTGCCATCAGTGACTCGAACACCGGGGAGCTGTTTTTT. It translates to CAISDSNTGELFF.